What follows are 10 T cell receptor beta chains derived from one specimen sequenced in a study of control samples from healthy donors and cancer patients. Libraries were prepared by immunoSEQ multiplex PCR; TCRdb keeps only in-frame clonotypes and omits some of them. The data show 150,000 to 190,000 clones, 85% to 95% seen once. Sequences were obtained from blood. The source of these receptors is a man between 50 and 59 years old in good health.

The V and J genes are TRBV4-1 and TRBJ1-1; TRBD1 might be the D (5 bases). This CDR3 is 16 amino acids long. Germline CDR1 and CDR2: MGHRA and YSYEKL. V lost 4 bases, J lost 0 bases, and 15 bases lay in between. CDR3 in amino acids: CASSPSGGTMNTEAFF. The CDR3 bases are TGCGCCAGCAGCCCAAGCGGTGGGACTATGAACACTGAAGCTTTCTTT.

The rearrangement joins TRBV5-1 to TRBJ1-1, with 7 nucleotides matching TRBD1. The CDR3 runs to 15 residues. From germline, CDR1 is SGHRS and CDR2 YFSETQ. The trim removed 5 bases at V and 1 base at J, leaving 8 bases unmatched. The CDR3 here is CASRGAGQQNTEAFF. In nucleotides, the CDR3 is TGCGCCAGCAGGGGGGCGGGACAGCAGAACACTGAAGCTTTCTTT.

The chain employs TRBV11-2 and TRBJ2-7, with 14 bases lining up with TRBD2. From germline, CDR1 is SGHAT and CDR2 FQNNGV. Trimming cost V 5 bases and J 1 base; bases outside gene matches: 10. The CDR3 has 18 residues. CDR3 protein: CASSPRGLAGDHSYEQYF. As DNA, the CDR3 is TGTGCCAGCAGCCCTAGGGGACTAGCGGGAGACCATTCCTACGAGCAGTACTTC.

This clone showed up just once. Other DNA sequences in this specimen translate into the identical CDR3. J is TRBJ1-6 and V is TRBV7-3, with TRBD1 matching 7 bases. The germline V gene encodes CDR1 SGHTA and CDR2 FQGTGA. The junction had 3 bases not matched to a gene; V was cut back by 4 bases and J by 9 bases. The CDR3 length is 13 residues. CDR3: CASSYAGGSPLHF. Written as DNA, the CDR3 is TGTGCCAGCAGCTACGCAGGGGGTTCACCCCTCCACTTT. Variable domain in full (rest from reference TRBV7-3 and TRBJ1-6): GAGVSQTPSNKVTEKGKYVELRCDPISGHTALYWYRQSLGQGPEFLIYFQGTGAADDSGLPNDRFFAVRPEGSVSTLKIQRTERGDSAVYLCASSYAGGSPLHFGNGTRLTVT.

The chain uses TRBV28 and TRBJ2-3, with 9 bases fitting TRBD2. CDR1 MDHEN and CDR2 SYDVKM come from the germline V gene. There are 15 residues in the CDR3. Trimming took 2 bases from V and 1 from J; bases not matched to a gene: 1. The CDR3 DNA reads as TGTGCCAGCAGTTTAGGGACTAGCCGCACAGATACGCAGTATTTT. Amino acids: CASSLGTSRTDTQYF.

The chain links TRBV5-1 to TRBJ2-3; 9 bases agree with TRBD1. The V gene's germline CDR1 is SGHRS and CDR2 YFSETQ. The CDR3 extends over 15 amino acids. V was pared by 4 bases and J by 4 bases, with 7 bases of the junction left unmatched. CDR3 amino acids: CASSPGQGGADTQYF. For the CDR3, the DNA is TGCGCCAGCAGCCCGGGACAGGGAGGCGCAGATACGCAGTATTTT.

The chain combines TRBV14 with TRBJ1-2; no reliable D call. Per germline, CDR1 SGHDN and CDR2 FVKESK. Trimming removed 2 bases at V and 1 base at J, with 8 bases between. The CDR3 sequence is 14 residues long. The CDR3 is CASSQNVHNYGYTF. DNA of the CDR3: TGTGCCAGCAGCCAAAATGTGCATAACTATGGCTACACCTTC.

The CDR3 region has the DNA TGCAGTGCTAGTCCGGCCCAACGAGAGACCCAGTACTTC. Translating it yields CSASPAQRETQYF. The chain joins TRBV20-1 to TRBJ2-5; D is ambiguous. This CDR3 spans 13 amino acids. Germline V gene sequence: CDR1 DFQATT, CDR2 SNEGSKA (reference sequence). V was clipped by 3 bases and J by 4 bases, with 12 bases between them.

The rearrangement uses TRBV4-2 and TRBJ2-3; D call uncertain. CDR1 and CDR2 from the germline V gene are LGHNA and YNFKEQ. V dropped 0 bases and J dropped 6 bases, with 13 bases sitting between them. This CDR3 spans 15 amino acids. In nucleotides, the CDR3 is TGTGCCAGCAGCCAAGATCTTAAAAGGGTCGATACGCAGTATTTT. Translating gives CASSQDLKRVDTQYF.

The V gene is TRBV24-1, the J gene TRBJ2-3; D is ambiguous. The CDR3 consists of 15 residues. CDR1 is KGHDR, CDR2 SFDVKD, per germline. V gave up 4 bases and J gave up 0 bases, with 10 bases separating them. The CDR3 loop reads CATSEPASSTDTQYF. In nucleotides, the CDR3 is TGTGCCACCAGTGAGCCAGCCTCTAGCACAGATACGCAGTATTTT.